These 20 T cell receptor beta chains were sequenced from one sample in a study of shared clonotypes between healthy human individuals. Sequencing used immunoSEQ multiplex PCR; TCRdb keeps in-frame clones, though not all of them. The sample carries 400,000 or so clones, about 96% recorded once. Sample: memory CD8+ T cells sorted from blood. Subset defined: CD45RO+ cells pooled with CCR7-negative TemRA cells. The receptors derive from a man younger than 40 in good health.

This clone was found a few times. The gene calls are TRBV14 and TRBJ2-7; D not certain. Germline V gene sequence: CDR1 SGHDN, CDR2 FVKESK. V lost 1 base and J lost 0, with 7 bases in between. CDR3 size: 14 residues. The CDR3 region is CASSQGILSYEQYF. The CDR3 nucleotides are TGTGCCAGCAGCCAAGGCATACTCTCCTACGAGCAGTACTTC.

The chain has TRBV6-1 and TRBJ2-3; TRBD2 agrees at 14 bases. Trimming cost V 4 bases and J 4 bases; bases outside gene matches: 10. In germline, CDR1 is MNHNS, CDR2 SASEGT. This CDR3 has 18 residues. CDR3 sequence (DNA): TGTGCCAGCAGTGTCACCACGGCGGGACTAGCGGGAGCAGATACGCAGTATTTT. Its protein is CASSVTTAGLAGADTQYF.

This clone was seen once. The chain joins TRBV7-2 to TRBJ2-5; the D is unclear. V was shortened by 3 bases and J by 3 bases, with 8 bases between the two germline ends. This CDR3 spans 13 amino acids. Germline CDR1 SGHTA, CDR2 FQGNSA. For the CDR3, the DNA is TGTGCCAGCAGCTTCTCTTTGGAAGAGACCCAGTACTTC. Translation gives CASSFSLEETQYF.

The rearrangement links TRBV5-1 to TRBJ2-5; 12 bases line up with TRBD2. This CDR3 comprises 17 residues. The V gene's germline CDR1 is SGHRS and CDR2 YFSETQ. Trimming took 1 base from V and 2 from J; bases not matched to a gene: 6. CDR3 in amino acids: CASSLTGLAGGQETQYF. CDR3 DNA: TGCGCCAGCAGCTTGACGGGGCTAGCGGGAGGGCAAGAGACCCAGTACTTC.

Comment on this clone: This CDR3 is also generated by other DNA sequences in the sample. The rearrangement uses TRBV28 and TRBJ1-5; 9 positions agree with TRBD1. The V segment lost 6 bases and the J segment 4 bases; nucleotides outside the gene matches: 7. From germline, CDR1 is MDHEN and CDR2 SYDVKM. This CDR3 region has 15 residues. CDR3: CASSPSGTGNQPQHF. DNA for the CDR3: TGTGCCAGCAGCCCGTCCGGGACAGGGAATCAGCCCCAGCATTTT.

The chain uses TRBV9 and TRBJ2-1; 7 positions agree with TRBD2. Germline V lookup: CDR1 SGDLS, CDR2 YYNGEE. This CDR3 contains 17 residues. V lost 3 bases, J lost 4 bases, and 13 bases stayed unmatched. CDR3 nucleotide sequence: TGTGCCAGCAGCGCTGGGGGAGGGACGAACTGGTACAATGAGCAGTTCTTC. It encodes CASSAGGGTNWYNEQFF.

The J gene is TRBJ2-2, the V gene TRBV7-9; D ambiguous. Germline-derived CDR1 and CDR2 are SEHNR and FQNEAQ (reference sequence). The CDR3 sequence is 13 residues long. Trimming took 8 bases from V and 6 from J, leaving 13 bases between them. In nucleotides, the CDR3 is TGTGCCAGCGGGCCTCGGAGCGCCGGGGAGCTGTTTTTT. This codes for CASGPRSAGELFF.

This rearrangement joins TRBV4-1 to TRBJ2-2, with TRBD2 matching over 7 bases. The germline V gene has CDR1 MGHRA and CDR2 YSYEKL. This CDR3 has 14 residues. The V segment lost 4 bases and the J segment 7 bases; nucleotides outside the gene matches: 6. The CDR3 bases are TGCGCCAGCAGCCTAGGAGGCGGGGGCGGGGAGCTGTTTTTT. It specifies CASSLGGGGGELFF.

Here the CDR3 reads CASSLNGQGRETQYF. The CDR3 DNA reads TGTGCCAGCAGCTTGAACGGACAGGGGAGGGAGACCCAGTACTTC. The rearrangement joins TRBV5-6 to TRBJ2-5; TRBD1 agrees at 9 bases. The germline V gene encodes CDR1 SGHDT and CDR2 YYEEEE. CDR3 length equals 15 residues. The V segment lost 1 base and the J segment 5 bases; nucleotides outside the gene matches: 6.

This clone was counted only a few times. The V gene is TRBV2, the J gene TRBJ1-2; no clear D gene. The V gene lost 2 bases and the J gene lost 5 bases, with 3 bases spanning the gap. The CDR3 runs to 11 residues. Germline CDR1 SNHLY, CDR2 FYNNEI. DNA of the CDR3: TGTGCCAGCAGTGAAATTTATGGCTACACCTTC. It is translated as CASSEIYGYTF.

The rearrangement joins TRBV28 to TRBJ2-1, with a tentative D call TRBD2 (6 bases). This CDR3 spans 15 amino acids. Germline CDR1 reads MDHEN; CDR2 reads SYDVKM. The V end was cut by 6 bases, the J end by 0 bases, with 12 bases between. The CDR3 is CASSYSGSSYNEQFF. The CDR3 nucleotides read TGTGCCAGCAGCTATAGCGGTTCCTCCTACAATGAGCAGTTCTTC.

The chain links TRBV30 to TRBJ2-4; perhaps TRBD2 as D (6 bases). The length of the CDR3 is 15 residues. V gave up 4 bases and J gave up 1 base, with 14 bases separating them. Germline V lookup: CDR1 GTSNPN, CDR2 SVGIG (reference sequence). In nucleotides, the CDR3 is TGTGCCTGGACCTTAGACCTAGCGGCCAAAAACATTCAGTACTTC. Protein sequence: CAWTLDLAAKNIQYF. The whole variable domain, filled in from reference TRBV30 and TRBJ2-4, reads SQTIHQWPATLVQPVGSPLSLECTVEGTSNPNLYWYRQAAGRGLQLLFYSVGIGQISSEVPQNLSASRPQDRQFILSSKKLLLSDSGFYLCAWTLDLAAKNIQYFGAGTRLSVL.

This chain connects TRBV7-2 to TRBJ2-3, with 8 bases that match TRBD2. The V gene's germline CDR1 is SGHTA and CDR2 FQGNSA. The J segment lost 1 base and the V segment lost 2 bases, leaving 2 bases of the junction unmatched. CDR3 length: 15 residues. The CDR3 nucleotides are TGTGCCAGCAGCTTACAAGCGGGGGGCACAGATACGCAGTATTTT. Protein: CASSLQAGGTDTQYF.

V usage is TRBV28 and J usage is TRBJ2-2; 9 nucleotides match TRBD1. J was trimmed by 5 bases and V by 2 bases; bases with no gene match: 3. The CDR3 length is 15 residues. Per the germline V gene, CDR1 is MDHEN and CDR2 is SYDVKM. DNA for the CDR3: TGTGCCAGCAGTTTAGCGGGACAGGGAACCGGGGAGCTGTTTTTT. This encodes CASSLAGQGTGELFF.

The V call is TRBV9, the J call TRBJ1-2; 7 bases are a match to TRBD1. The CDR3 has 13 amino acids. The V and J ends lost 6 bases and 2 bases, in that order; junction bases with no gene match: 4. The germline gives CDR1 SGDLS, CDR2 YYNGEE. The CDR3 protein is CASNRGSNYGYTF. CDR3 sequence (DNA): TGTGCCAGCAACAGGGGCTCAAACTATGGCTACACCTTC.

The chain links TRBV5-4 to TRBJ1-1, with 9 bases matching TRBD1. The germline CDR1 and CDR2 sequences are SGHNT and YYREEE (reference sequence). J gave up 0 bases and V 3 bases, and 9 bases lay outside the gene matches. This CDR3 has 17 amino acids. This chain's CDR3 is CASSSPGQGGMNTEAFF. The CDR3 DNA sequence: TGTGCCAGCAGCTCACCGGGACAGGGAGGGATGAACACTGAAGCTTTCTTT.

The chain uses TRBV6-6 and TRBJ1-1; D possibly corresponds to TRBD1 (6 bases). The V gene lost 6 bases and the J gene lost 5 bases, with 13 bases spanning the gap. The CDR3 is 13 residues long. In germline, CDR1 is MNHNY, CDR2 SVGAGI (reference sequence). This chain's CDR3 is CASSQTGRTEAFF. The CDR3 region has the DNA TGTGCCAGCAGCCAGACAGGTCGGACTGAAGCTTTCTTT.

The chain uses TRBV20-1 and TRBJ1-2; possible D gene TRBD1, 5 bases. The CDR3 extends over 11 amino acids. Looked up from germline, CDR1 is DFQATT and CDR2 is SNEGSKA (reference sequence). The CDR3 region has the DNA TGCAGCATGACCGAGGGGTATGGCTACACCTTC. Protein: CSMTEGYGYTF.

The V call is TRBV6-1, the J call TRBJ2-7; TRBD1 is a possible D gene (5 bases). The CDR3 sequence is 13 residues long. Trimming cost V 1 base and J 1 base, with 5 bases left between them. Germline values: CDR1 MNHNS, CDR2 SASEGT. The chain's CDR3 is CASSEDRSYEQYF. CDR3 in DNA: TGTGCCAGCAGTGAAGACAGGTCCTACGAGCAGTACTTC.

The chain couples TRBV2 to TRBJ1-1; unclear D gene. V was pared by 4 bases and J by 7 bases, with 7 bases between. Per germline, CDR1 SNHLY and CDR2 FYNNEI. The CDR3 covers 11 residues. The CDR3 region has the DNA TGTGCCAGCAGTGTAGGGCGTGAAGCTTTCTTT. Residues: CASSVGREAFF. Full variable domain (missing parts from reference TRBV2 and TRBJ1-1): EPEVTQTPSHQVTQMGQEVILRCVPISNHLYFYWYRQILGQKVEFLVSFYNNEISEKSEIFDDQFSVERPDGSNFTLKIRSTKLEDSAMYFCASSVGREAFFGQGTRLTVV.